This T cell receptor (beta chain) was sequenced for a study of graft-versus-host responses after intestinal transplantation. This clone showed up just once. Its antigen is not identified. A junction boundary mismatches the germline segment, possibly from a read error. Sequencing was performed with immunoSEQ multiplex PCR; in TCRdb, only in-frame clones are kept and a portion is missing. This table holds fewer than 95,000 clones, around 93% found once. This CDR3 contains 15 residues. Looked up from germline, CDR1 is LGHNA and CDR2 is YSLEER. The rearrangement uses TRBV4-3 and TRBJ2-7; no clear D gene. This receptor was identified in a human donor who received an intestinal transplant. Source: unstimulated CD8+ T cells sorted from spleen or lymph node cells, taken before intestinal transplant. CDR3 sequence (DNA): TGCGCCAGCACCCAAGACCCAGGTTCTTCCTACGAGCAGTACTTC. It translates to CASTQDPGSSYEQYF.